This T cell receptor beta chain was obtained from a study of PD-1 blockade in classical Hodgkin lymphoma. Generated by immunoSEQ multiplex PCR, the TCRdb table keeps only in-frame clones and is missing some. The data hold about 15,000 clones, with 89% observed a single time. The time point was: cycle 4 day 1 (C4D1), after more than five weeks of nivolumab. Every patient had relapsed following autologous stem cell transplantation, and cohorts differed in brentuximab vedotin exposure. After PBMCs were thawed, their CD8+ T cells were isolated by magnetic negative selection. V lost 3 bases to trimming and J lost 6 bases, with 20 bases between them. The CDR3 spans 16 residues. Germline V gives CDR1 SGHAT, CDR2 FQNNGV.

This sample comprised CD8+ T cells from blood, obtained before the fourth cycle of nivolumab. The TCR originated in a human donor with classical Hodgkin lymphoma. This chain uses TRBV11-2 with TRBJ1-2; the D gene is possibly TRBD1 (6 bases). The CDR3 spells CASSLVVTGGVHGYTF. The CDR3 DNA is TGTGCCAGCAGCTTGGTCGTTACGGGGGGCGTCCATGGCTACACCTTC.